These 8 T cell receptor beta chains originate from one sample sequenced in a study of T-cell reconstitution after alpha-beta-depleted transplantation in children. Unique molecular identifiers were incorporated during preparation of the TCRbeta library. MiXCR was run by TCRdb on the PCR reads, yielding one entry per CDR3 protein. The table records some 150,000 distinct CDR3 sequences, about 9% of them present only once. The material sequenced was PBMCs, mostly from graft donor cells, taken 180 days after TCRalphabeta/CD19-depleted stem cell transplant. The receptor set was obtained from a female patient between 2 and 15 years old who had a stem cell transplant for congenital amegakaryocytic thrombocytopenia, so the T cells may come from the graft donor.

This clonotype appeared a few times. The genes are TRBV2 and TRBJ2-2; 7 bases line up with TRBD1. The CDR3 is 15 residues long. CDR1 and CDR2 (germline): SNHLY, FYNNEI. The ends lost 4 bases at V and 6 bases at J; junction bases unmatched: 8. CDR3 in DNA: TGTGCCAGCAGTGGACATGACAGGGCCCCCGGGGAGCTGTTTTTT. Translation gives CASSGHDRAPGELFF.

The chain joins TRBV11-2 to TRBJ2-3; D remains unclear. Looked up from germline, CDR1 is SGHAT and CDR2 is FQNNGV. V lost 5 bases to trimming and J lost 4 bases, with 7 bases between them. This CDR3 has 12 amino acids. CDR3 nucleotide sequence: TGTGCCAGCAGCCCCCCCCCAGATACGCAGTATTTT. This codes for CASSPPPDTQYF.

This chain's CDR3 is CASSQGLAPGELFF. CDR3 DNA: TGTGCCAGCAGCCAGGGACTAGCGCCCGGGGAGCTGTTTTTT. V and J are TRBV12-3 or TRBV12-4 and TRBJ2-2; 10 nucleotides line up with TRBD2. V lost 6 bases, J lost 6 bases, and 4 bases stayed unmatched. The CDR3 is made up of 14 amino acids.

This clonotype appeared many times. In DNA, the CDR3 is TGTGCCAGCAGCCAGGATTGGACTAGCGGGAATAGCACAGATACGCAGTATTTT. Its translation is CASSQDWTSGNSTDTQYF. The chain has TRBV3-1 and TRBJ2-3; TRBD2 agrees at 12 bases. CDR3 size: 18 residues. After removal of 3 bases from V and 0 bases from J, the junction contained 7 bases not matched to a gene. Germline CDR1 is LGHDT and CDR2 is YNNKEL (reference sequence).

This clonotype has at least ten counts. J is TRBJ1-6 and V is TRBV12-3 or TRBV12-4, with 7 positions matching TRBD1. V shed 5 bases and J 11 bases; nucleotides not matched to a gene: 3. The CDR3 has 12 residues. In DNA, the CDR3 is TGTGCCAGCAGTGACAGGGTCGCACCCCTCCACTTT. Its protein product is CASSDRVAPLHF.

This sequence joins TRBV7-9 and TRBJ2-7, with D perhaps assigned TRBD1 or TRBD2 (5 bases each). The CDR3 covers 15 residues. CDR1 SEHNR and CDR2 FQNEAQ come from the germline V gene (reference sequence). Trimming took off 6 bases at V and 2 bases at J, with 17 bases between the two ends. CDR3 in amino acids: CASRSGTAVTYEQYF. The CDR3 coding sequence is TGTGCCAGCAGATCCGGGACGGCCGTGACCTACGAGCAGTACTTC. The full variable domain, rest sourced from reference TRBV7-9 and TRBJ2-7, is DTGVSQNPRHKITKRGQNVTFRCDPISEHNRLYWYRQTLGQGPEFLTYFQNEAQLEKSRLLSDRFSAERPKGSFSTLEIQRTEQGDSAMYLCASRSGTAVTYEQYFGPGTRLTVT.

V usage is TRBV12-3 or TRBV12-4 and J usage is TRBJ2-2, with TRBD1 as a possible D gene (6 bases). The CDR3 has 15 residues. The V end lost 6 bases, the J end lost 5 bases, and 16 bases lay between the germline ends. The CDR3 region is CASSPWTVYTGELFF. CDR3 sequence (DNA): TGTGCCAGCAGCCCGTGGACAGTTTATACCGGGGAGCTGTTTTTT.

Many counts were recorded for this clonotype. The chain carries TRBV9 and TRBJ2-1, with TRBD2 as a possible D gene (6 bases). The ends were cut back, 1 base at V and 7 bases at J, with 12 bases in the middle. The CDR3 consists of 14 residues. The germline gives CDR1 SGDLS, CDR2 YYNGEE. CDR3 sequence reads: CASSVLSGGNEQFF. CDR3 nucleotides: TGTGCCAGCAGCGTATTAAGTGGGGGGAATGAGCAGTTCTTC.